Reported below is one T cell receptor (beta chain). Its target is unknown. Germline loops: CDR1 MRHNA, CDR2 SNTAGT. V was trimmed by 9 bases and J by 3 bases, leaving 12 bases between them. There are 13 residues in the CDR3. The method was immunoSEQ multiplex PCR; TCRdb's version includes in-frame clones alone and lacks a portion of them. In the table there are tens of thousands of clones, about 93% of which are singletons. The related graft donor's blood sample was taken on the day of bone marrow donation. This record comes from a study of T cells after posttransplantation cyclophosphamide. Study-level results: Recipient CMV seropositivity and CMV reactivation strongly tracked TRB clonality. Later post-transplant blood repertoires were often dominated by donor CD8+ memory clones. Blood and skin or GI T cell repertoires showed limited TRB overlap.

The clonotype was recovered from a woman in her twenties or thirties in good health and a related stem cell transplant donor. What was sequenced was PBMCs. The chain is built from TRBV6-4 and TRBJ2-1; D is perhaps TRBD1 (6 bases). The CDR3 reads CARRQVGYNEQFF. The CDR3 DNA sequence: TGTGCCAGGCGACAGGTGGGCTACAATGAGCAGTTCTTC.